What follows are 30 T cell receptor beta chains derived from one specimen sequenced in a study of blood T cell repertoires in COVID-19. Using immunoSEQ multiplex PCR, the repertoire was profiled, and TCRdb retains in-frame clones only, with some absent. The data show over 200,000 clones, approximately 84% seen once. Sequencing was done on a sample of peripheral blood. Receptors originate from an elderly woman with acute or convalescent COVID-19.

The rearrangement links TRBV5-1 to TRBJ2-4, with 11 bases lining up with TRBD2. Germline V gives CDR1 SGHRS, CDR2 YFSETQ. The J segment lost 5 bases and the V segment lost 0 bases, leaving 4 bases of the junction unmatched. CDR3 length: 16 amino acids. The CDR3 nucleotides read TGCGCCAGCAGCTTGGTACTAGCGGGGGATCAAAACATTCAGTACTTC. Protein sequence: CASSLVLAGDQNIQYF.

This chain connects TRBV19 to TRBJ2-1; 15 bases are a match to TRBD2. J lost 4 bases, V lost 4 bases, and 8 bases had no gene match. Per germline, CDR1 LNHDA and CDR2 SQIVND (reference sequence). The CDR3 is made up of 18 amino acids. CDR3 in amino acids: CASSTGTSGRPWYNEQFF. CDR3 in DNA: TGTGCCAGTAGTACCGGGACTAGCGGGAGGCCATGGTACAATGAGCAGTTCTTC. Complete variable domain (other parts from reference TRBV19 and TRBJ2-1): DGGITQSPKYLFRKEGQNVTLSCEQNLNHDAMYWYRQDPGQGLRLIYYSQIVNDFQKGDIAEGYSVSREKKESFPLTVTSAQKNPTAFYLCASSTGTSGRPWYNEQFFGPGTRLTVL.

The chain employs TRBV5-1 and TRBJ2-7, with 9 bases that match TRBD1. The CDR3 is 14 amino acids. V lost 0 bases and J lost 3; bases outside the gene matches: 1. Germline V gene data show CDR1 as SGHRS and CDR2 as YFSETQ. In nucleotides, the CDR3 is TGCGCCAGCAGCTTGGAGGACAGGGGCTACGAGCAGTACTTC. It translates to CASSLEDRGYEQYF.

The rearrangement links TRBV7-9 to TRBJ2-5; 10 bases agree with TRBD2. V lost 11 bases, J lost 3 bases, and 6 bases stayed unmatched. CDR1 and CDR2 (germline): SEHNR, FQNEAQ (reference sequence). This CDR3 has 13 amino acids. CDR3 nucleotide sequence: TGTGCCGTTGGAGCGGGAGGGGAAGAGACCCAGTACTTC. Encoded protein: CAVGAGGEETQYF.

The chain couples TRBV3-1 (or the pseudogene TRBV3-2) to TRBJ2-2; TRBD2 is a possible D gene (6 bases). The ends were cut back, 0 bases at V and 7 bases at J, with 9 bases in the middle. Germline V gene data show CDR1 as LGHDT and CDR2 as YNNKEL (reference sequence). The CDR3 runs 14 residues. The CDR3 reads CASSQDWGGGELFF. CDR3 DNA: TGTGCCAGCAGCCAAGATTGGGGAGGCGGGGAGCTGTTTTTT.

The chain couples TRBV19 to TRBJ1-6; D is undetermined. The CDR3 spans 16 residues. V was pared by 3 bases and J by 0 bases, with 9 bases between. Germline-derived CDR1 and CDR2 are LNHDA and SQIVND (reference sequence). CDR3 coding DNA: TGTGCCAGTAGTATCTCGGGGAGCTCCTATAATTCACCCCTCCACTTT. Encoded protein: CASSISGSSYNSPLHF.

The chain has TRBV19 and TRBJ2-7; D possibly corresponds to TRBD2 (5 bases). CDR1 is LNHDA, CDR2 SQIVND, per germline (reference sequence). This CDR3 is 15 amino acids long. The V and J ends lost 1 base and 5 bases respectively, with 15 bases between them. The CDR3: CASSIGEGVGDEQYF. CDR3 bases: TGTGCCAGTAGTATAGGGGAAGGAGTGGGAGACGAGCAGTACTTC. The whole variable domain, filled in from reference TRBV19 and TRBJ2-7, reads DGGITQSPKYLFRKEGQNVTLSCEQNLNHDAMYWYRQDPGQGLRLIYYSQIVNDFQKGDIAEGYSVSREKKESFPLTVTSAQKNPTAFYLCASSIGEGVGDEQYFGPGTRLTVT.

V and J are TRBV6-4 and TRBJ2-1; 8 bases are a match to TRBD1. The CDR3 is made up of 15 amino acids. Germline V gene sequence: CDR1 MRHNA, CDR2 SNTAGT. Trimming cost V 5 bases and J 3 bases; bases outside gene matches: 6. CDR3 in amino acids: CASSISGGSYNEQFF. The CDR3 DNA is TGTGCCAGCAGTATTTCAGGGGGCAGCTACAATGAGCAGTTCTTC.

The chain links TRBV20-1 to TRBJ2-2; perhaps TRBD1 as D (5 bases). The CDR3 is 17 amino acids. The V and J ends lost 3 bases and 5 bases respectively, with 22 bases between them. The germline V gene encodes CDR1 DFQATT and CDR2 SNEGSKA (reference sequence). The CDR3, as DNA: TGCAGTGCTAGTTACCAACGGGCCTTAAGGGGAACCGGGGAGCTGTTTTTT. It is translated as CSASYQRALRGTGELFF.

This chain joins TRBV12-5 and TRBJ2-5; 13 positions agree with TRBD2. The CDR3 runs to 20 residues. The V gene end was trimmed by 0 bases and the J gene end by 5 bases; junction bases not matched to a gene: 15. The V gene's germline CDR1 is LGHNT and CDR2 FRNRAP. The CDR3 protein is CASGLVEGTQTSGRAETQYF. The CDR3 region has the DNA TGTGCTAGTGGTTTGGTAGAGGGGACACAAACTAGCGGGAGGGCCGAGACCCAGTACTTC.

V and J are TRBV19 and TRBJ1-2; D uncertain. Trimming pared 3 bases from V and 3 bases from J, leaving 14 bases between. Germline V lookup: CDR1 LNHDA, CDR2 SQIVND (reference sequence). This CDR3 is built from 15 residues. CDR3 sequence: CASSIFEVKDYGYTF. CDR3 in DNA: TGTGCCAGTAGTATTTTCGAGGTTAAGGACTATGGCTACACCTTC.

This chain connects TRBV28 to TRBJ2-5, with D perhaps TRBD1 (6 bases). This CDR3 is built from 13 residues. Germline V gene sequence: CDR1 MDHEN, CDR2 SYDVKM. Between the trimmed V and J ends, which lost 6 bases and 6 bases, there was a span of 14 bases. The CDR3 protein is CASRSTGLQTQYF. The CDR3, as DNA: TGTGCCAGCAGATCTACAGGGTTGCAGACCCAGTACTTC.

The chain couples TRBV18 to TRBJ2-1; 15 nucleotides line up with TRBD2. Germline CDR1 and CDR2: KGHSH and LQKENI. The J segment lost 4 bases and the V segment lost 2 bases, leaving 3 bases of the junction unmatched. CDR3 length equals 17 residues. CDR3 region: CASSPGLAGGVYNEQFF. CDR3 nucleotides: TGTGCCAGCTCACCAGGACTAGCGGGAGGGGTATACAATGAGCAGTTCTTC.

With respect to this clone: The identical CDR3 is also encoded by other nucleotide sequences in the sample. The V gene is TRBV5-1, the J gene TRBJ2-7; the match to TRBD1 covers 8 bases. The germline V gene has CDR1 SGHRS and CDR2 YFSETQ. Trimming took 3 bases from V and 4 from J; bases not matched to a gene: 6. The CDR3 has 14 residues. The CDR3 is CASSSGTGVYEQYF. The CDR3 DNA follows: TGCGCCAGCAGCTCCGGGACAGGCGTATACGAGCAGTACTTC. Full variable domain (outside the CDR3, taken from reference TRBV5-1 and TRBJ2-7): KAGVTQTPRYLIKTRGQQVTLSCSPISGHRSVSWYQQTPGQGLQFLFEYFSETQRNKGNFPGRFSGRQFSNSRSEMNVSTLELGDSALYLCASSSGTGVYEQYFGPGTRLTVT.

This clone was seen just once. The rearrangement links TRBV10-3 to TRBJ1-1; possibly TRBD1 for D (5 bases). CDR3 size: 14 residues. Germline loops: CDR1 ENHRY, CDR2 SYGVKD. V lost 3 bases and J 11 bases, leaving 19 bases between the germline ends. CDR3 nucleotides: TGTGCCATCAGTGACCACGGGGGGGTGAAAGGGGCTTTCTTT. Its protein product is CAISDHGGVKGAFF.

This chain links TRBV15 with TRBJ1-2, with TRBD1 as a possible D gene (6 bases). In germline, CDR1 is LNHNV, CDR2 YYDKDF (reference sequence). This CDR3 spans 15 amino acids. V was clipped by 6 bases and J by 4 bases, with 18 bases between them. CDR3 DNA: TGTGCCACCAGTCCACGGGGGGGCGGCACCTATGGCTACACCTTC. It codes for CATSPRGGGTYGYTF.

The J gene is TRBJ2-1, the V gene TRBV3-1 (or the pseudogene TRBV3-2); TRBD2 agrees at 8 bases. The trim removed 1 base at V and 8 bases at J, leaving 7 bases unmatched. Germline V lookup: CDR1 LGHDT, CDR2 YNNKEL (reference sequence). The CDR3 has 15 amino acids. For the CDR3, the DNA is TGTGCCAGCAGCCAAGCGGGAGGGCCTTGGGATGAGCAGTTCTTC. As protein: CASSQAGGPWDEQFF.

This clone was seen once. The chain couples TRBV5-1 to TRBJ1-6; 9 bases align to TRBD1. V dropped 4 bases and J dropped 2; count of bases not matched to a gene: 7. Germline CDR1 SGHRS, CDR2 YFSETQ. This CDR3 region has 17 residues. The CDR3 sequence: CASSEWTGETYNSPLHF. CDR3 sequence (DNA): TGCGCCAGCAGCGAATGGACAGGGGAAACCTATAATTCACCCCTCCACTTT.

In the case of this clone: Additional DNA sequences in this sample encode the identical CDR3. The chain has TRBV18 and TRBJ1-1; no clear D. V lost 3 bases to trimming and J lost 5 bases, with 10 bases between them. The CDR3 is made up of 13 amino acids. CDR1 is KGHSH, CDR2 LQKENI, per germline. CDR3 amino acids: CASSPAGGTEAFF. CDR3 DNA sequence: TGTGCCAGCTCACCCGCAGGTGGGACTGAAGCTTTCTTT.

In DNA, the CDR3 is TGTGCCAGCAGCTTTCCCGGGACCTACGAGCAGTACTTC. Amino acids: CASSFPGTYEQYF. This sequence joins TRBV7-9 and TRBJ2-7; D perhaps matches TRBD2 (5 bases). The CDR3 totals 13 residues. CDR1 is SEHNR and CDR2 is FQNEAQ in the germline V gene (reference sequence). Trimming took off 3 bases at V and 2 bases at J, with 8 bases between the two ends.

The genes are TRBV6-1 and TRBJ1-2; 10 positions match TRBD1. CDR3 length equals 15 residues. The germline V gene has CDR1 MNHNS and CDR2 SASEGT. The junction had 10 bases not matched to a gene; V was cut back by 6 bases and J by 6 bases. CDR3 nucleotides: TGTGCCAGCAGCGCAAGGGGGACAGGGGTGCATGGCTACACCTTC. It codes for CASSARGTGVHGYTF.

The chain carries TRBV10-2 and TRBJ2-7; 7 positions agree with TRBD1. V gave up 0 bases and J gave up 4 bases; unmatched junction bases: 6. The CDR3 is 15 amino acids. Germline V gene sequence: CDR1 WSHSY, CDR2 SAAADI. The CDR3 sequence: CASSESRTGRYEQYF. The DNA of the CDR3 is TGCGCCAGCAGTGAGTCCCGGACAGGTCGGTACGAGCAGTACTTC.

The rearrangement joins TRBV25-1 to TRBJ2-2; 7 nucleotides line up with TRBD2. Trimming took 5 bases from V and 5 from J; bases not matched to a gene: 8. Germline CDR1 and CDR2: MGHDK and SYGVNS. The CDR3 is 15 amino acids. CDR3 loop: CASSRRAGGTGELFF. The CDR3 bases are TGTGCCAGCAGTCGACGGGCCGGGGGGACCGGGGAGCTGTTTTTT.

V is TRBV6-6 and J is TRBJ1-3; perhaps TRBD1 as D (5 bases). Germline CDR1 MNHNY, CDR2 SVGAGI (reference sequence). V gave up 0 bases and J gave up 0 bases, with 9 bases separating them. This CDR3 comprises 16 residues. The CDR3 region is CASSYSLGGSGNTIYF. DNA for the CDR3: TGTGCCAGCAGTTACTCGCTGGGGGGCTCTGGAAACACCATATATTTT.

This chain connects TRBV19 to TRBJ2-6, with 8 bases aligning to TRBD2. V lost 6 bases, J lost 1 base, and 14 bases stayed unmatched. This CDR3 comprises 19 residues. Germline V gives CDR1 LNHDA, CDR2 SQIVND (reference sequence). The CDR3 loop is CASRPPGLGDGSGANVLTF. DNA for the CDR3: TGTGCCAGTAGACCGCCGGGACTAGGGGATGGGTCTGGGGCCAACGTCCTGACTTTC. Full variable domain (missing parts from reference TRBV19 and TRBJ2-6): DGGITQSPKYLFRKEGQNVTLSCEQNLNHDAMYWYRQDPGQGLRLIYYSQIVNDFQKGDIAEGYSVSREKKESFPLTVTSAQKNPTAFYLCASRPPGLGDGSGANVLTFGAGSRLTVL.

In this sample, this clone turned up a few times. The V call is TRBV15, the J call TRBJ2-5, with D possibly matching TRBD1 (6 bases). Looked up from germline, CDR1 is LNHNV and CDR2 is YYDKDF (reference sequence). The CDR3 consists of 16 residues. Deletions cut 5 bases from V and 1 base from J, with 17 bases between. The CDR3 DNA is TGTGCCACCAGCGGACAGTACGCTGGAGGCCAAGAGACCCAGTACTTC. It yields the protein CATSGQYAGGQETQYF.

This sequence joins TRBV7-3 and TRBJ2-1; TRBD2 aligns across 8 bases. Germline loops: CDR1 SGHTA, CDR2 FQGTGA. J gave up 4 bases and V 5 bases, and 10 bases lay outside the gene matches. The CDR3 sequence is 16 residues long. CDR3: CASSQIAGFSYNEQFF. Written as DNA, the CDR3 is TGTGCCAGCAGCCAAATAGCGGGATTCTCATACAATGAGCAGTTCTTC.

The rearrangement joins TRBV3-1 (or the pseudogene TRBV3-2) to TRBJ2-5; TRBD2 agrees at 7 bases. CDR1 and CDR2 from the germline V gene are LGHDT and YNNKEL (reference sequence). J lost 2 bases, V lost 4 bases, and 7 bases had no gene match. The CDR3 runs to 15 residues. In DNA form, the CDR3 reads TGTGCCAGCAGCCCCGGGCCGGGGGGACAAGAGACCCAGTACTTC. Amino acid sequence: CASSPGPGGQETQYF.

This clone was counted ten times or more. This CDR3 reads CASSQEGRHLSEQYF. For the CDR3, the DNA is TGTGCCAGCAGCCAAGAGGGGCGTCATTTATCCGAGCAGTACTTC. The rearrangement uses TRBV3-1 (or the pseudogene TRBV3-2) and TRBJ2-7, with TRBD1 as a possible D gene (5 bases). V was clipped by 0 bases and J by 6 bases, with 15 bases between them. Germline values: CDR1 LGHDT, CDR2 YNNKEL (reference sequence). The CDR3 totals 15 residues.

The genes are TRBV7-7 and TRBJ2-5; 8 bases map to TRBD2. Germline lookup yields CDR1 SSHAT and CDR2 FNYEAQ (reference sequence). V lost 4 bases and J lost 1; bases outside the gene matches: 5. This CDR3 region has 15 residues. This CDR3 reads CASSSSGTSQETQYF. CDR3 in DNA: TGTGCCAGCAGCTCCTCCGGGACTAGCCAAGAGACCCAGTACTTC.